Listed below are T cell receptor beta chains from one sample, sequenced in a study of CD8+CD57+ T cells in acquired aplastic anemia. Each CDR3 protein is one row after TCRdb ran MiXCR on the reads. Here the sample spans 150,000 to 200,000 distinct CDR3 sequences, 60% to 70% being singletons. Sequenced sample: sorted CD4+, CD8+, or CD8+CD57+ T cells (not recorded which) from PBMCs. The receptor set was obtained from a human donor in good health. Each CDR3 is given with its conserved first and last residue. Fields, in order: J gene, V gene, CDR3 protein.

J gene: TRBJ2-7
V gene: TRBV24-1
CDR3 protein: CATSILWGDEQYF

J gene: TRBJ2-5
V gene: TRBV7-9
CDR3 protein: CASSPALKEAQYF

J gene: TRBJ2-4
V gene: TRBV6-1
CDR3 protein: CASMVDPGNIQYF

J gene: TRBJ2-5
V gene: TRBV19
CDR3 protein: CASSMGGGETQYF

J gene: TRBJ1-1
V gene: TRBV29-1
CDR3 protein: CSVQLGGSLNTEAFF

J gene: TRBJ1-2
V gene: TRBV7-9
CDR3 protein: CASSPERAGGYTF

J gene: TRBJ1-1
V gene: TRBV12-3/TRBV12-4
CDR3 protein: CASSLKGATEAFF

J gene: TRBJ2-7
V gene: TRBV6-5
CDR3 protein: CASSEDRGGDEQYF

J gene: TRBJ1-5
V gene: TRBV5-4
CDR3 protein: CASSLSGQPRHF

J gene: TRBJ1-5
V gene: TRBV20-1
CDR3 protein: CSARMGQGSPHQPQHF

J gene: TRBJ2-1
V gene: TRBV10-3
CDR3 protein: CAISADVRGTGYEQFF

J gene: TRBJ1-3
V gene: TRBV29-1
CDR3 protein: CSVGTGAGNTIYF

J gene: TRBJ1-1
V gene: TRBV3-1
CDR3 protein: CASSQGSENTEAFF

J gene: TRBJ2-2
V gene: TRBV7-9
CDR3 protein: CASNLSGLGDTGELFF

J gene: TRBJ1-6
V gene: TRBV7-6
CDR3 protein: CASSPKTYNSPLHF

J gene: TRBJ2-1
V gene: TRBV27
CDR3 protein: CASSLSAGEQFF

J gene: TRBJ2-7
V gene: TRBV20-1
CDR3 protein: CSANDRGQGYEQYF

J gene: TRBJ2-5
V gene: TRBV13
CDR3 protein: CASSERLAGGQETQYF

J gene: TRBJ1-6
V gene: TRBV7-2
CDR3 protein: CASSLVGQGGNSPLHF

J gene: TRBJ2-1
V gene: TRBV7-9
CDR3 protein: CASSHFDRVSDEQFF

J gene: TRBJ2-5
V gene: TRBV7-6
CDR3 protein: CASSFGDIAQETQYF

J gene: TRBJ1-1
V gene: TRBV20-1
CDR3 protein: CSAKPGTVDEAFF